One and the same sample provided the 24 T cell receptor beta chains below, sequenced in a study of T cell repertoires in cytomegalovirus infection. No antigens are known for them. TCRdb passed the reads through MiXCR, listing each CDR3 protein once. The sample includes 700,000 to 850,000 distinct CDR3 sequences, 30% to 35% of them seen just once. Specimen: cultured CD8+ T cells from PBMCs, collected from culture after CMV antigen stimulation. Every receptor here comes from a human donor in good health (CMV status not recorded). Some clones in this sample may be carry-over from other donors' samples.

This clonotype has only a few counts. The V call is TRBV24-1, the J call TRBJ2-5; D gene uncertain. Trimming shortened V by 3 bases and J by 4 bases, and 5 bases separated the two germline ends. The CDR3 runs 12 residues. The germline V gene encodes CDR1 KGHDR and CDR2 SFDVKD. The CDR3 here is CATSDRSETQYF. CDR3 in DNA: TGTGCCACCAGTGATAGATCAGAGACCCAGTACTTC.

In this sample, this clonotype turned up a few times. The J gene is TRBJ1-6, the V gene TRBV2; a weak D match, TRBD1 (6 bases). Germline V CDR1 and CDR2: SNHLY, FYNNEI. V was cut by 6 bases and J by 2 bases, with 20 bases left in between. CDR3 size: 18 residues. The CDR3 here is CASRDLTGQPAYNSPLHF. As DNA, the CDR3 is TGTGCCAGCAGGGATTTGACCGGACAGCCCGCCTATAATTCACCCCTCCACTTT.

Only a few counts were recorded for this clonotype. This rearrangement joins TRBV27 to TRBJ1-6, with TRBD1 as a possible D gene (5 bases). Germline CDR1 reads MNHEY; CDR2 reads SMNVEV (reference sequence). The CDR3 sequence is 15 residues long. Trimming cost V 1 base and J 10 bases, with 14 bases left between them. The CDR3 sequence is CASSLYREWDSPLHF. The CDR3 coding sequence is TGTGCCAGCAGTTTATATCGGGAATGGGACTCACCCCTCCACTTT.

As concerns this clonotype: The junction departs from germline at one end; a sequencing error may be responsible. The chain recombines TRBV4-1 with TRBJ2-1; 15 nucleotides match TRBD2. The germline CDR1 and CDR2 sequences are MGHRA and YSYEKL. The CDR3 consists of 18 residues. The CDR3 loop reads CASSQEGTSGGMYNELFF. The DNA for the CDR3 is TGCGCCAGCAGCCAGGAAGGGACTAGCGGGGGGATGTACAATGAGCTGTTCTTC.

This sequence joins TRBV6-2 or TRBV6-3 and TRBJ2-7; D is ambiguous. The V end lost 2 bases, the J end lost 4 bases, and 21 bases lay between the germline ends. Looked up from germline, CDR1 is MNHEY and CDR2 is SVGEGT. The CDR3 totals 17 residues. The CDR3, as DNA: TGTGCCAGCAGTTACGACCCCCTTGGGCTAGACGCTTACGAGCAGTACGTC. Translation: CASSYDPLGLDAYEQYV.

This rearrangement joins TRBV9 to TRBJ1-2, with D unclear. Germline-derived CDR1 and CDR2 are SGDLS and YYNGEE. Trimming removed 0 bases at V and 8 bases at J, with 2 bases between. The CDR3 consists of 10 residues. This CDR3 is CASSVVGYTF. The CDR3 DNA reads as TGTGCCAGCAGCGTAGTAGGCTACACCTTC.

The sample holds a few counts of this clonotype. This chain joins TRBV19 and TRBJ1-5, with a weak D call TRBD1 (5 bases). The germline V gene has CDR1 LNHDA and CDR2 SQIVND (reference sequence). The CDR3 contains 17 residues. V shed 4 bases and J shed 2 bases, with 18 bases lying between them. CDR3 DNA: TGTGCCAGTAGTAAAGACCAGGGACGGTGGGGCAATCAGCCCCAGCATTTT. Protein product: CASSKDQGRWGNQPQHF.

The chain employs TRBV27 and TRBJ2-3, with a weak D call TRBD2 (7 bases). The germline V gene encodes CDR1 MNHEY and CDR2 SMNVEV (reference sequence). V was shortened by 2 bases and J by 2 bases, with 11 bases between the two germline ends. The CDR3 spans 15 residues. The CDR3 is CASSLAAGATDTQYF. As DNA, the CDR3 is TGTGCCAGCAGTTTAGCGGCGGGGGCCACAGATACGCAGTATTTT.

The V call is TRBV5-6, the J call TRBJ1-1; a possible D gene is TRBD1 (6 bases). Germline CDR1 SGHDT, CDR2 YYEEEE. The V end was cut by 4 bases, the J end by 3 bases, with 19 bases between. The CDR3 spans 16 residues. CDR3: CASSQSTGRTDTEAFF. For the CDR3, the DNA is TGTGCCAGCAGCCAATCAACAGGGCGCACGGACACTGAAGCTTTCTTT.

This clonotype turned up a few times. CDR3 protein: CASSDRQGATRRSYNEQFF. The CDR3 DNA sequence: TGTGCCAGCAGTGACCGACAGGGGGCAACTAGGCGATCCTACAATGAGCAGTTCTTC. This chain connects TRBV6-1 to TRBJ2-1; TRBD1 agrees at 10 bases. The CDR3 totals 19 residues. J lost 1 base, V lost 3 bases, and 12 bases had no gene match. Germline V CDR1 and CDR2: MNHNS, SASEGT.

The V gene is TRBV11-3, the J gene TRBJ2-2, with D perhaps TRBD1 (6 bases). Germline CDR1 is SGHNT and CDR2 is YENEEA. This CDR3 contains 16 residues. V was pared by 0 bases and J by 3 bases, with 11 bases between. This CDR3 reads CASSLEGRGDTGELFF. The CDR3 nucleotides read TGTGCCAGCAGCTTAGAGGGCAGGGGTGACACCGGGGAGCTGTTTTTT. Combining the CDR3 with reference TRBV11-3 and TRBJ2-2 gives the whole variable domain EAGVVQSPRYKIIEKKQPVAFWCNPISGHNTLYWYLQNLGQGPELLIRYENEEAVDDSQLPKDRFSAERLKGVDSTLKIQPAELGDSAVYLCASSLEGRGDTGELFFGEGSRLTVL.

The chain combines TRBV29-1 with TRBJ1-6; 10 nucleotides match TRBD1. This CDR3 has 17 amino acids. With 6 bases clipped from V and 3 bases from J, the junction kept 11 bases outside the gene matches. Germline V gene sequence: CDR1 SQVTM, CDR2 ANQGSEA. For the CDR3, the DNA is TGCAGCGTGGGACAGGGGACTACAAGAGGCTATAATTCACCCCTCCACTTT. Translation gives CSVGQGTTRGYNSPLHF.

This clonotype has at least ten counts. J is TRBJ1-1 and V is TRBV12-3 or TRBV12-4; a weak D match, TRBD1 (5 bases). This CDR3 contains 12 residues. The V gene lost 5 bases and the J gene lost 10 bases, with 14 bases spanning the gap. CDR3 DNA: TGTGCCAGCAGTCAAGACGGGACTCGAGCTTTCTTT. Translation gives CASSQDGTRAFF.

This clonotype has more than one count but fewer than ten. J is TRBJ2-3 and V is TRBV7-2; D perhaps matches TRBD2 (6 bases). In germline, CDR1 is SGHTA, CDR2 FQGNSA. V was clipped by 2 bases and J by 2 bases, with 11 bases between them. CDR3 length: 15 residues. The CDR3, as DNA: TGTGCCAGCAGCTTAAGAAGGACTATCACAGATACGCAGTATTTT. This sequence encodes CASSLRRTITDTQYF.

This clonotype was recorded a few times. The chain combines TRBV28 with TRBJ1-5, with D possibly TRBD1 on 5 matching bases. Germline assignment: CDR1 MDHEN and CDR2 SYDVKM. The CDR3 totals 15 residues. Trimming cost V 3 bases and J 6 bases, with 15 bases left between them. This CDR3 is CASSFGGGEGQPQHF. CDR3 DNA sequence: TGTGCCAGCAGTTTTGGGGGAGGGGAGGGTCAGCCCCAGCATTTT.

A few counts support this clonotype. The V and J genes are TRBV23-1 and TRBJ2-7; 8 bases are a match to TRBD1. TRBV23-1 is filed as an ORF, its function uncertain. The CDR3 is made up of 14 amino acids. The V gene end was trimmed by 2 bases and the J gene end by 3 bases; junction bases not matched to a gene: 3. The CDR3 loop reads CASSQRTGYYEQYV. The CDR3 DNA follows: TGCGCCAGCAGTCAAAGGACAGGGTACTACGAGCAGTACGTC.

The sample holds a few counts of this clonotype. The rearrangement joins TRBV3-1 to TRBJ2-7; D remains ambiguous. The CDR3 is 12 residues long. The germline V gene encodes CDR1 LGHDT and CDR2 YNNKEL (reference sequence). Between the trimmed V and J ends, which lost 0 bases and 6 bases, there was a span of 6 bases. The CDR3 protein is CASSQDWSEQYF. Here the CDR3 DNA reads TGTGCCAGCAGCCAAGATTGGAGCGAGCAGTACTTC.

This clonotype was found a few times. The chain uses TRBV15 and TRBJ1-2; a possible D gene is TRBD1 (5 bases). Trimming removed 1 base from V and 7 bases from J, with 16 bases in between. The CDR3 extends over 15 amino acids. Germline V gene lookup returns CDR1 LNHNV and CDR2 YYDKDF (reference sequence). The CDR3 nucleotides are TGTGCCACCAGCAGAGTTGCCCTAAGGGGTTCTGGCTACACCTTC. Translated, it gives CATSRVALRGSGYTF.

This clonotype was seen ten or more times. The V gene is TRBV7-9, the J gene TRBJ1-1, with 8 bases fitting TRBD1. The V segment lost 4 bases and the J segment 3 bases; nucleotides outside the gene matches: 4. CDR1 and CDR2 from the germline V gene are SEHNR and FQNEAQ (reference sequence). CDR3 size: 14 residues. In DNA, the CDR3 is TGTGCCAGCAGCTCCCAGGGGGCCTACACTGAAGCTTTCTTT. Its translation is CASSSQGAYTEAFF.

Only a few counts were recorded for this clonotype. The chain recombines TRBV19 with TRBJ2-1; TRBD2 matches at 12 bases. After removal of 0 bases from V and 8 bases from J, the junction contained 5 bases not matched to a gene. The germline CDR1 and CDR2 sequences are LNHDA and SQIVND (reference sequence). The CDR3 runs 16 residues. CDR3 residues: CASSIDTSGGPYEQFF. The DNA of the CDR3 is TGTGCCAGTAGTATAGATACTAGCGGGGGGCCCTATGAGCAGTTCTTC.

The V and J genes are TRBV19 and TRBJ1-5; D is uncertain. Germline loops: CDR1 LNHDA, CDR2 SQIVND (reference sequence). This CDR3 comprises 14 residues. The ends were cut back, 2 bases at V and 7 bases at J, with 12 bases in the middle. For the CDR3, the DNA is TGTGCCAGTAGTATAAGAGGGAGAGGACAGCCCCAGCATTTT. Its translation: CASSIRGRGQPQHF. The whole variable domain, filled in from reference TRBV19 and TRBJ1-5, reads DGGITQSPKYLFRKEGQNVTLSCEQNLNHDAMYWYRQDPGQGLRLIYYSQIVNDFQKGDIAEGYSVSREKKESFPLTVTSAQKNPTAFYLCASSIRGRGQPQHFGDGTRLSIL.

V and J are TRBV5-5 and TRBJ1-1; D possibly corresponds to TRBD1 (5 bases). There are 15 residues in the CDR3. V lost 0 bases, J lost 4 bases, and 13 bases lay in between. Germline CDR1 and CDR2: SGHKS and YYEKEE (reference sequence). The CDR3, as DNA: TGTGCCAGCAGCTTGGAGCGGGGCGGGGGCACTGAAGCTTTCTTT. This codes for CASSLERGGGTEAFF.

The genes are TRBV27 and TRBJ2-1, with 9 bases that match TRBD1. The CDR3 runs 16 residues. CDR1 is MNHEY and CDR2 is SMNVEV in the germline V gene (reference sequence). V gave up 1 base and J gave up 4 bases; unmatched junction bases: 5. Here the CDR3 DNA reads TGTGCCAGCAGTTTATGGAGGGACAGGGTATACAATGAGCAGTTCTTC. Amino acids: CASSLWRDRVYNEQFF.

The V gene is TRBV4-3, the J gene TRBJ1-2; 9 bases map to TRBD1. In germline, CDR1 is LGHNA, CDR2 YSLEER. V was pared by 3 bases and J by 1 base, with 12 bases of the junction left unmatched. The CDR3 extends over 18 amino acids. As DNA, the CDR3 is TGCGCCAGCAGCCAGCAATACAGGGGGCAGGCCCGTAACTATGGCTACACCTTC. The encoded protein is CASSQQYRGQARNYGYTF.